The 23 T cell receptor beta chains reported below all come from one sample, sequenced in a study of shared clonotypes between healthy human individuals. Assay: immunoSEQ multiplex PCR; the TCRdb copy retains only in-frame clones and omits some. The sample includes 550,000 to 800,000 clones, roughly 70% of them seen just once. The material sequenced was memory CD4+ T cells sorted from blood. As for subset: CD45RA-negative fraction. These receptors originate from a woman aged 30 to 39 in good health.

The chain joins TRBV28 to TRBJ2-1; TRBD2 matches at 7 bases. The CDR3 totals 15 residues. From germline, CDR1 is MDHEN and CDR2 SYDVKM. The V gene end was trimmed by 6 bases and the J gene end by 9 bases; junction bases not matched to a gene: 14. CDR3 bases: TGTGCCAGCAGAACCTTCGGGACCGGGGGGTTTGAGCAGTTCTTC. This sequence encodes CASRTFGTGGFEQFF.

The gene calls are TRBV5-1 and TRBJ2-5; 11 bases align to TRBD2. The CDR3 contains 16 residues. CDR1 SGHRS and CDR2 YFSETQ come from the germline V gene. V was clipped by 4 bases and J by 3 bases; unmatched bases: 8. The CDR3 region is CASSPLAGGPKETQYF. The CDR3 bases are TGCGCCAGCAGCCCCTTAGCGGGAGGGCCGAAAGAGACCCAGTACTTC.

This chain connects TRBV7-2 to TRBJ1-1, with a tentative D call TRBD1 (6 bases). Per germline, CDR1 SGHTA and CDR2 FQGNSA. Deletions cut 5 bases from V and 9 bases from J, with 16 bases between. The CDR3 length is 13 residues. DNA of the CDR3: TGTGCCAGCAGCACCCAAGGGGACACCAAAGCTTTCTTT. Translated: CASSTQGDTKAFF.

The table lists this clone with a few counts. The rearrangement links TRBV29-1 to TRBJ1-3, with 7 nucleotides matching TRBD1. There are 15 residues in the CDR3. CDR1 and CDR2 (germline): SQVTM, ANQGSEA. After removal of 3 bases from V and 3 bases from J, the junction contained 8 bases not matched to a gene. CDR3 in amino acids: CSVDKGGSGGNTIYF. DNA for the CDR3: TGCAGCGTTGACAAAGGGGGCTCGGGTGGAAACACCATATATTTT.

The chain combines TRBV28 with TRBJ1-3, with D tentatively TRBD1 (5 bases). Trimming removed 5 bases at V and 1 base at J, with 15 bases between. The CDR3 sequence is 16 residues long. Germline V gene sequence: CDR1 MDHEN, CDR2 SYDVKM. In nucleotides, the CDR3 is TGTGCCAGCAGTCCCTGGCAGGGAGTATCTGGAAACACCATATATTTT. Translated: CASSPWQGVSGNTIYF.

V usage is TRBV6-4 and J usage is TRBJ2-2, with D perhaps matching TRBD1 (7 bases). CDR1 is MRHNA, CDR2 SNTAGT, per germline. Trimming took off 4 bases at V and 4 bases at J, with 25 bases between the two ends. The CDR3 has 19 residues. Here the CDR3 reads CASSARGGTVFRGTGELFF. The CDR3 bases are TGTGCCAGCAGTGCCCGAGGCGGGACAGTTTTTAGAGGCACCGGGGAGCTGTTTTTT.

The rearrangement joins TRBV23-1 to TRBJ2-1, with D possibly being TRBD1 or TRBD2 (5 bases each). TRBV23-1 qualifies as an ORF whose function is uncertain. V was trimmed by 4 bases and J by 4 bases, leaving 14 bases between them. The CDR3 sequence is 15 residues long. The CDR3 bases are TGCGCCAGCAGTCCCGGGACCTTCACATACAATGAGCAGTTCTTC. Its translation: CASSPGTFTYNEQFF.

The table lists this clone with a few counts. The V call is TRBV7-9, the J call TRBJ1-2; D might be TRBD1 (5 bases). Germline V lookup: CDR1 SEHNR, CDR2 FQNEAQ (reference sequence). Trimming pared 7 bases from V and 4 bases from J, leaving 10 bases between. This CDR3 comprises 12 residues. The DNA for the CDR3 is TGTGCCAGCACAAGGGACCTCTATGGCTACACCTTC. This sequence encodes CASTRDLYGYTF.

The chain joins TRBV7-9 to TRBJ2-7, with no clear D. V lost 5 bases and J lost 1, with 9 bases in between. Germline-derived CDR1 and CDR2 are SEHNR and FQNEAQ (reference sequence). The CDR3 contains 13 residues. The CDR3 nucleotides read TGTGCCAGCAGCGCCTCAGTTTCCTACGAGCAGTACTTC. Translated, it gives CASSASVSYEQYF.

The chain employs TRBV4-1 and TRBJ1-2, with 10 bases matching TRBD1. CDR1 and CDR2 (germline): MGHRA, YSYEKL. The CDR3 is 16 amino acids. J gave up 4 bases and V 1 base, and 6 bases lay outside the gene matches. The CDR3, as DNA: TGCGCCAGCAGCCAAGGTTATGGGACAGGGGTCTATGGCTACACCTTC. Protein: CASSQGYGTGVYGYTF.

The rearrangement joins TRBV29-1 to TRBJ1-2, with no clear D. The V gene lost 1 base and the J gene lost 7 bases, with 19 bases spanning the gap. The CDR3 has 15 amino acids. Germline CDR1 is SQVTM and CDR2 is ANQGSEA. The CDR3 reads CSVEASSTDSGGYTF. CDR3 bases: TGCAGCGTTGAAGCATCATCGACGGATAGTGGTGGCTACACCTTC.

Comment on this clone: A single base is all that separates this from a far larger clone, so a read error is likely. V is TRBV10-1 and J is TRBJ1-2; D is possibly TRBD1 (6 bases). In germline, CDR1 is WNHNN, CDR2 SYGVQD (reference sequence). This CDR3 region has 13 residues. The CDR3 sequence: CTSSAQGPYGYTF. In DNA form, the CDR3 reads TGCACCAGCAGTGCACAGGGACCCTATGGCTACACCTTC.

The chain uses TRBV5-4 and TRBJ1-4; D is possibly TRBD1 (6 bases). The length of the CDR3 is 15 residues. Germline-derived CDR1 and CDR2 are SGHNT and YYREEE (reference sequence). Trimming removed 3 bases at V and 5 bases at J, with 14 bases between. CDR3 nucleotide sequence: TGTGCCAGCAGCTCCTGGGGACACCTAAATGAAAAACTGTTTTTT. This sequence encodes CASSSWGHLNEKLFF.

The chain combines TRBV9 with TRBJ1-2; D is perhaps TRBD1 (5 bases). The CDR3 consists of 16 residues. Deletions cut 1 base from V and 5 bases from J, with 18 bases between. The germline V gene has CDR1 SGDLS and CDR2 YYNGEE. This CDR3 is CASSVSVSTGYYGYTF. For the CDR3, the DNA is TGTGCCAGCAGCGTAAGTGTCTCTACAGGCTATTATGGCTACACCTTC.

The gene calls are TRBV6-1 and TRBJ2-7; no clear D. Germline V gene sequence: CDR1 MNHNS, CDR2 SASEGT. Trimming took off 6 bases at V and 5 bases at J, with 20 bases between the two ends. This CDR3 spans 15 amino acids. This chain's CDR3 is CASSLTWQSANEQYF. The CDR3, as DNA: TGTGCCAGCAGCCTAACCTGGCAGTCCGCCAACGAGCAGTACTTC.

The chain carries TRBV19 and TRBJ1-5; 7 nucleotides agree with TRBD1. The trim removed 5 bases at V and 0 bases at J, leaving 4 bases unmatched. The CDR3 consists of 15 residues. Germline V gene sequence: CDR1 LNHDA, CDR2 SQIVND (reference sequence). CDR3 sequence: CASSYDRVSNQPQHF. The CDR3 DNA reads TGTGCCAGTAGTTACGACAGGGTTAGCAATCAGCCCCAGCATTTT.

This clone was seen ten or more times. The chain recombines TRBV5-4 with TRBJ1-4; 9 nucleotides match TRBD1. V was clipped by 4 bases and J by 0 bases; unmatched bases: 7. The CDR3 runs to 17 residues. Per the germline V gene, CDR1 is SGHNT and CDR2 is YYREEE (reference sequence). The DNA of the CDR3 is TGTGCCAGCAGCAAGGGACAGGGAGAGGCAACTAATGAAAAACTGTTTTTT. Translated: CASSKGQGEATNEKLFF.

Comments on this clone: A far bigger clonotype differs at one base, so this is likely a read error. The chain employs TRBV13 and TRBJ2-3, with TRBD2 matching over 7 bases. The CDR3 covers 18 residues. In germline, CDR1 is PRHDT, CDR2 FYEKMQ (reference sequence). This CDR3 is CASSPGGIAGQSTNTQYF. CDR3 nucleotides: TGTGCCAGCAGCCCCGGTGGTATAGCGGGCCAAAGCACAAATACGCAGTATTTT. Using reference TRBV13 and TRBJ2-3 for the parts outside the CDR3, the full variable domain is AAGVIQSPRHLIKEKRETATLKCYPIPRHDTVYWYQQGPGQDPQFLISFYEKMQSDKGSIPDRFSAQQFSDYHSELNMSSLELGDSALYFCASSPGGIAGQSTNTQYFGPGTRLTVL.

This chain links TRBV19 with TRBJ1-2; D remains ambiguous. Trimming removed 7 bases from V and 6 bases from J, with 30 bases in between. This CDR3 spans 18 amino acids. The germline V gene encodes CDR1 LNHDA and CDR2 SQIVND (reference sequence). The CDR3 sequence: CASTGRIPSLDAGDGYTF. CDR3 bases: TGTGCCAGTACTGGTAGGATCCCCTCTTTGGACGCCGGGGATGGCTACACCTTC.

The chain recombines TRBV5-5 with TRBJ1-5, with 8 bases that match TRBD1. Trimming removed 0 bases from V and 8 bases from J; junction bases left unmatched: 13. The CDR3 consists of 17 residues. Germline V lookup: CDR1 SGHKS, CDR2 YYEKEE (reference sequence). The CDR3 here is CASSLGGRPGGREPQHF. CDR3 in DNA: TGTGCCAGCAGCTTGGGGGGCAGGCCAGGGGGCCGTGAGCCCCAGCATTTT.

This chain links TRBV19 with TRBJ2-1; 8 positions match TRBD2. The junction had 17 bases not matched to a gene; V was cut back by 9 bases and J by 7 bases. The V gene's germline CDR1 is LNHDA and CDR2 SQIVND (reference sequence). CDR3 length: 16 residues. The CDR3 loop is CASSSLGSGSFNEQFF. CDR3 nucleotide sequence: TGTGCCAGCAGTTCTCTGGGCAGCGGGAGCTTTAATGAGCAGTTCTTC.

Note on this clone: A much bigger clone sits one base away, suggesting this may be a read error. The DNA of the CDR3 is TGTGCCAGCAGCGCCGGGACTAGCGGGACCTACGAGCAGTACTTC. Translating gives CASSAGTSGTYEQYF. This chain links TRBV6-6 with TRBJ2-7, with TRBD2 matching 13 bases. This CDR3 region has 15 residues. The V and J ends lost 6 bases and 2 bases, in that order; junction bases with no gene match: 4. Germline-derived CDR1 and CDR2 are MNHNY and SVGAGI (reference sequence).

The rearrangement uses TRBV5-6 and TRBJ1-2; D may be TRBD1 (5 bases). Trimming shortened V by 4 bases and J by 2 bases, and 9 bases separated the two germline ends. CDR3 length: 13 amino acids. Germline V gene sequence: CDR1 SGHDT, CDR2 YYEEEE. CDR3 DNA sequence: TGTGCCAGCAGCCTCGCAGGGAACTATGGCTACACCTTC. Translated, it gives CASSLAGNYGYTF.